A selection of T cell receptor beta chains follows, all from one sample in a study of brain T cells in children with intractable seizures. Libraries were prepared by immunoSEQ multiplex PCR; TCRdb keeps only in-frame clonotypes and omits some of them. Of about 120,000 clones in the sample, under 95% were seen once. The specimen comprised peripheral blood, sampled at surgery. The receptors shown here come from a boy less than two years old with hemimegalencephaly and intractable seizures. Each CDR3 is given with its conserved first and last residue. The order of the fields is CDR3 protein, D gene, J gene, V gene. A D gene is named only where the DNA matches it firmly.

CDR3aa: CASSAYGSGNTIYF
d_gene: -
j_gene: TRBJ1-3
v_gene: TRBV28

CDR3aa: CASSLQRWEGNEQYF
d_gene: -
j_gene: TRBJ2-7
v_gene: TRBV11-3

CDR3aa: CASSFLGLDSGNTIYF
d_gene: -
j_gene: TRBJ1-3
v_gene: TRBV28

CDR3aa: CASTDRRNSPLHF
d_gene: -
j_gene: TRBJ1-6
v_gene: TRBV5-6

CDR3aa: CASNQDRGDTQYF
d_gene: -
j_gene: TRBJ2-3
v_gene: TRBV12-3/TRBV12-4

CDR3aa: CASSLGRTGSDF
d_gene: TRBD1
j_gene: TRBJ2-7
v_gene: TRBV13

CDR3aa: CASSPPGGEQYF
d_gene: -
j_gene: TRBJ2-7
v_gene: TRBV18

CDR3aa: CAWSSTSEQYF
d_gene: -
j_gene: TRBJ2-7
v_gene: TRBV30

CDR3aa: CASSRAGGTEAFF
d_gene: -
j_gene: TRBJ1-1
v_gene: TRBV28

CDR3aa: CSASGQHTNEKLFF
d_gene: -
j_gene: TRBJ1-4
v_gene: TRBV20-1

CDR3aa: CASSLVGPPNEQFF
d_gene: -
j_gene: TRBJ2-1
v_gene: TRBV5-1

CDR3aa: CASSFAGTSGSGTGELFF
d_gene: TRBD2
j_gene: TRBJ2-2
v_gene: TRBV5-1

CDR3aa: CASSLIRGRDTDTQYF
d_gene: TRBD2
j_gene: TRBJ2-3
v_gene: TRBV27

CDR3aa: CASSPRQNTHYGYTF
d_gene: -
j_gene: TRBJ1-2
v_gene: TRBV9

CDR3aa: CASTIRGQNTEAFF
d_gene: -
j_gene: TRBJ1-1
v_gene: TRBV6-5

CDR3aa: CASSYGRYSGNTIYF
d_gene: -
j_gene: TRBJ1-3
v_gene: TRBV6-5

CDR3aa: CASSQSGTRGSYEQYF
d_gene: TRBD2
j_gene: TRBJ2-7
v_gene: TRBV4-2

CDR3aa: CASGLVSRRQPQHF
d_gene: -
j_gene: TRBJ1-5
v_gene: TRBV12-5

CDR3aa: CASSRQGSYEQYF
d_gene: TRBD1
j_gene: TRBJ2-7
v_gene: TRBV7-7

CDR3aa: CASSGRVYGYTF
d_gene: -
j_gene: TRBJ1-2
v_gene: TRBV2

CDR3aa: CASRDRVGEKLFF
d_gene: TRBD1
j_gene: TRBJ1-4
v_gene: TRBV6-5

CDR3aa: CASSVGTLTGELFF
d_gene: -
j_gene: TRBJ2-2
v_gene: TRBV9

CDR3aa: CASSGLAGAYNEQFF
d_gene: TRBD2
j_gene: TRBJ2-1
v_gene: TRBV6-2/TRBV6-3

CDR3aa: CASSLWREFYNEQFF
d_gene: TRBD2
j_gene: TRBJ2-1
v_gene: TRBV11-3

CDR3aa: CASSGVSSYEQYF
d_gene: -
j_gene: TRBJ2-7
v_gene: TRBV7-3

CDR3aa: CASSWRDTPSYEQYF
d_gene: -
j_gene: TRBJ2-7
v_gene: TRBV7-2

CDR3aa: CASSRGAAYEQYF
d_gene: -
j_gene: TRBJ2-7
v_gene: TRBV3-1/TRBV3-2

CDR3aa: CASSNYRNTGELFF
d_gene: -
j_gene: TRBJ2-2
v_gene: TRBV19

CDR3aa: CAEYLVNTEAFF
d_gene: -
j_gene: TRBJ1-1
v_gene: TRBV21-1

CDR3aa: CASTPSGEHIQYF
d_gene: -
j_gene: TRBJ2-4
v_gene: TRBV28

CDR3aa: CASRPIRGGHLTPLHF
d_gene: -
j_gene: TRBJ1-6
v_gene: TRBV27

CDR3aa: CASSQWAGVETQYF
d_gene: -
j_gene: TRBJ2-5
v_gene: TRBV14

CDR3aa: CASSLAQGTDGELFF
d_gene: -
j_gene: TRBJ2-2
v_gene: TRBV5-1

CDR3aa: CASSQAATGGYGYTF
d_gene: TRBD1
j_gene: TRBJ1-2
v_gene: TRBV4-3

CDR3aa: CASNAPPDTQYF
d_gene: -
j_gene: TRBJ2-3
v_gene: TRBV28

CDR3aa: CASNSGQAYGYTF
d_gene: TRBD1
j_gene: TRBJ1-2
v_gene: TRBV28

CDR3aa: CATSEPGRYGYTF
d_gene: -
j_gene: TRBJ1-2
v_gene: TRBV24-1

CDR3aa: CASRNYRGILSGANVLTF
d_gene: TRBD1
j_gene: TRBJ2-6
v_gene: TRBV28

CDR3aa: CASSLEPVRFLQAFF
d_gene: -
j_gene: TRBJ1-1
v_gene: TRBV7-8

CDR3aa: CASSPWTVQETQYF
d_gene: -
j_gene: TRBJ2-5
v_gene: TRBV5-5

CDR3aa: CASSPRLGVADTQYF
d_gene: -
j_gene: TRBJ2-3
v_gene: TRBV18

CDR3aa: CASSLGMKGYEQYF
d_gene: -
j_gene: TRBJ2-7
v_gene: TRBV11-2

CDR3aa: CASSGTGVHYGYTF
d_gene: TRBD1
j_gene: TRBJ1-2
v_gene: TRBV18

CDR3aa: CASSPQQGMGTGELFF
d_gene: -
j_gene: TRBJ2-2
v_gene: TRBV13

CDR3aa: CATSRLDRRALDTQYF
d_gene: -
j_gene: TRBJ2-3
v_gene: TRBV15

CDR3aa: CASRGPGMNTEAFF
d_gene: -
j_gene: TRBJ1-1
v_gene: TRBV27

CDR3aa: CASSSGLAVEGDEQFF
d_gene: TRBD2
j_gene: TRBJ2-1
v_gene: TRBV7-9

CDR3aa: CASSLGVGGELFF
d_gene: -
j_gene: TRBJ2-2
v_gene: TRBV12-3/TRBV12-4

CDR3aa: CASSPWGSYEQYF
d_gene: -
j_gene: TRBJ2-7
v_gene: TRBV18

CDR3aa: CASSWTSGSSNEQFF
d_gene: TRBD2
j_gene: TRBJ2-1
v_gene: TRBV5-4